Listed below are T cell receptor beta chains from one sample, sequenced in a study of cytomegalovirus exposure and HLA in healthy donors. Data came from immunoSEQ multiplex PCR; TCRdb stores just in-frame clones and leaves some out. This table has 100,000 to 150,000 clones, about 79% appearing once. The specimen sequenced was PBMCs. The source of these receptors is a man aged 50-59 years in good health and CMV-seronegative. CDR3s include the opening cysteine and the closing phenylalanine or tryptophan. Each record gives: J gene, CDR3 length, V gene, D gene, clone size, CDR3 protein, CDR3 DNA. The D gene is left open where the match is weak. Size is stated for part of the rows, as once, few or many counts, or as a class when the clone is expanded.

TRBJ2-2 | 16 | TRBV5-4 | TRBD1 | . | CASSPPGQSNTGELFF | TGTGCCAGCAGCCCCCCGGGACAGTCGAACACCGGGGAGCTGTTTTTT
TRBJ2-2 | 15 | TRBV10-3 | . | . | CAISESGRADGELFF | TGTGCCATCAGTGAGTCCGGCAGGGCAGACGGGGAGCTGTTTTTT
TRBJ1-1 | 15 | TRBV7-8 | . | few | CASSLDGLLNTEAFF | TGTGCCAGCAGCTTAGACGGACTGCTGAACACTGAAGCTTTCTTT
TRBJ1-2 | 14 | TRBV29-1 | TRBD1 | few | CSVLPLGQTYGYTF | TGCAGCGTTCTTCCCCTGGGACAGACTTATGGCTACACCTTC
TRBJ1-3 | 14 | TRBV7-9 | . | few | CASSSDLDGNTIYF | TGTGCCAGCAGCTCGGACTTAGACGGAAACACCATATATTTT
TRBJ2-1 | 15 | TRBV9 | TRBD1 | . | CASSEGTGSLNEQFF | TGTGCCAGCAGCGAGGGGACAGGGTCTCTTAATGAGCAGTTCTTC
TRBJ2-1 | 16 | TRBV11-2 | TRBD2 | . | CASTIRMLAGLNEQFF | TGTGCCAGCACCATTCGGATGTTAGCGGGCTTAAATGAGCAGTTCTTC
TRBJ2-1 | 13 | TRBV7-2 | . | . | CASSLTRRDEQFF | TGTGCCAGCAGCTTGACAAGGCGGGATGAGCAGTTCTTC
TRBJ2-2 | 14 | TRBV7-3 | TRBD2 | . | CASSFGGRAGELFF | TGTGCCAGCAGCTTCGGGGGGAGGGCCGGGGAGCTGTTTTTT
TRBJ1-2 | 12 | TRBV7-9 | . | . | CASSLLDSGYTF | TGTGCCAGCAGCTTACTGGACTCTGGCTACACCTTC
TRBJ1-1 | 14 | TRBV6-5 | . | . | CASSYLSEGTEAFF | TGTGCCAGCAGTTACTTGTCTGAGGGCACTGAAGCTTTCTTT
TRBJ1-5 | 14 | TRBV6-6 | TRBD1 | few | CASSAGTGNQPQHF | TGTGCCAGCAGCGCCGGGACAGGCAATCAGCCCCAGCATTTT
TRBJ1-5 | 15 | TRBV19 | TRBD1 | few | CASSKRTGGTQPQHF | TGTGCCAGTAGTAAAAGGACAGGGGGCACTCAGCCCCAGCATTTT
TRBJ2-1 | 19 | TRBV11-2 | TRBD2 | . | CASSTRPGLAGGPNNEQFF | TGTGCCAGCAGCACACGACCGGGACTAGCGGGGGGCCCGAACAATGAGCAGTTCTTC
TRBJ2-5 | 15 | TRBV7-8 | TRBD2 | . | CASSLAGGGLETQYF | TGTGCCAGCAGCTTAGCTGGCGGGGGGCTTGAGACCCAGTACTTC
TRBJ1-3 | 15 | TRBV6-1 | . | . | CASSEDLSSGNTIYF | TGTGCCAGCAGTGAAGATCTGAGCTCTGGAAACACCATATATTTT
TRBJ2-3 | 19 | TRBV4-1 | TRBD1 | few | CASSQHNTRDRGRRDTQYF | TGCGCCAGCAGCCAACATAACACCCGGGACAGGGGTAGAAGAGATACGCAGTATTTT
TRBJ1-3 | 14 | TRBV5-1 | TRBD1 | . | CASSFGQGEDTIYF | TGCGCCAGCAGCTTTGGACAGGGGGAAGACACCATATATTTT
TRBJ1-2 | 13 | TRBV5-1 | . | once | CASSLGTVYGYTF | TGCGCCAGCAGCTTGGGGACAGTCTATGGCTACACCTTC
TRBJ2-3 | 13 | TRBV5-1 | . | . | CASSLDYTDTQYF | TGCGCCAGCAGCTTGGATTACACAGATACGCAGTATTTT
TRBJ1-1 | 13 | TRBV11-2 | . | . | CASSLGQNTEAFF | TGTGCCAGCAGCTTGGGGCAGAACACTGAAGCTTTCTTT
TRBJ2-3 | 14 | TRBV30 | . | . | CAWSRDRGADTQYF | TGTGCCTGGAGTCGCGACCGGGGGGCGGATACGCAGTATTTT
TRBJ1-5 | 16 | TRBV5-1 | . | few | CASSLDGRDSNQPQHF | TGCGCCAGCAGCTTGGATGGCAGGGATAGCAATCAGCCCCAGCATTTT
TRBJ2-1 | 12 | TRBV14 | . | few | CASSPGSNEQFF | TGTGCCAGCAGCCCCGGGAGCAATGAGCAGTTCTTC
TRBJ1-2 | 22 | TRBV23-1 | . | . | CASSQSKCVRQGTRETNYGYTF | TGCGCCAGCAGTCAATCGAAGTGTGTTCGGCAGGGGACGCGCGAAACTAACTATGGCTACACCTTC
TRBJ2-5 | 14 | TRBV5-4 | . | . | CASSLAGTRETQYF | TGTGCCAGCAGCTTGGCGGGTACGAGAGAGACCCAGTACTTC
TRBJ2-1 | 11 | TRBV28 | . | . | CASSISGTYVF | TGTGCCAGCAGTATCTCCGGGACATATGTCTTC
TRBJ2-1 | 14 | TRBV7-8 | . | once | CASSLAGGYNEQFF | TGTGCCAGCAGCTTAGCGGGGGGCTACAATGAGCAGTTCTTC
TRBJ2-1 | 17 | TRBV7-5 | . | . | CVRIQSTGLAGVNEQFF | TGTGTCAGAATCCAATCGACAGGGCTAGCGGGGGTCAATGAGCAGTTCTTC
TRBJ1-1 | 18 | TRBV5-1 | TRBD1 | few | CASSPYRDRGLRNTEAFF | TGCGCCAGCAGCCCTTACCGGGACAGGGGTTTAAGGAACACTGAAGCTTTCTTT
TRBJ1-2 | 13 | TRBV6-5 | . | . | CASSSPGSYGYTF | TGTGCCAGCAGTTCTCCGGGAAGCTATGGCTACACCTTC
TRBJ2-4 | 17 | TRBV19 | TRBD1 | . | CASSIEGTALAKNIQYF | TGTGCCAGTAGTATAGAAGGGACAGCGTTAGCCAAAAACATTCAGTACTTC
TRBJ1-1 | 11 | TRBV7-9 | . | . | CSSSSGGEAFF | TGTTCCAGCAGCTCTGGAGGGGAAGCTTTCTTT
TRBJ1-5 | 14 | TRBV4-2 | . | few | CASSHQGFNQPQHF | TGTGCCAGCAGCCACCAGGGCTTCAATCAGCCCCAGCATTTT
TRBJ1-5 | 15 | TRBV5-1 | . | . | CASSLLPGDNQPQHF | TGCGCCAGCAGCTTGTTACCAGGCGACAATCAGCCCCAGCATTTT
TRBJ2-3 | 15 | TRBV6-1 | . | once | CASSELLRGSDTQYF | TGTGCCAGCAGTGAACTCCTCCGTGGCTCCGATACGCAGTATTTT
TRBJ1-3 | 15 | TRBV7-2 | . | . | CASRDGPSSGNTIYF | TGTGCCAGCAGGGATGGGCCATCCTCTGGAAACACCATATATTTT
TRBJ2-7 | 16 | TRBV11-2 | TRBD1 | . | CASSPHKGTGSYEQYF | TGTGCCAGCAGCCCGCATAAAGGGACAGGGTCCTACGAGCAGTACTTC
TRBJ2-1 | 13 | TRBV28 | . | . | CASSPPGYNEQFF | TGTGCCAGCAGTCCCCCGGGGTACAATGAGCAGTTCTTC
TRBJ1-3 | 14 | TRBV28 | TRBD1 | . | CATITGGERNTIYF | TGTGCCACCATAACAGGGGGCGAAAGAAACACCATATATTTT
TRBJ2-3 | 18 | TRBV19 | . | . | CASSIGLWVSNRTDTQYF | TGTGCCAGTAGTATAGGCTTGTGGGTCTCTAACAGGACAGATACGCAGTATTTT
TRBJ1-4 | 15 | TRBV21-1 | . | . | CASSKTDRGCEKLFF | TGTGCCAGCAGCAAGACGGACAGGGGGTGCGAAAAACTGTTTTTT
TRBJ2-2 | 14 | TRBV7-3 | . | . | CASSSTGGAGELFF | TGTGCCAGCAGCTCAACAGGGGGGGCCGGGGAGCTGTTTTTT
TRBJ2-1 | 19 | TRBV11-3 | TRBD2 | . | CASSAGLAGGPLSYNEQFF | TGTGCCAGCAGCGCCGGACTAGCGGGGGGGCCTCTGTCCTACAATGAGCAGTTCTTC
TRBJ2-3 | 14 | TRBV19 | . | . | CASSVAGSTDTQYF | TGTGCCAGTAGTGTCGCCGGGAGCACAGATACGCAGTATTTT
TRBJ2-7 | 16 | TRBV11-2 | . | . | CASSSRTEQEWYEQYF | TGTGCCAGCAGCTCCCGGACGGAACAGGAGTGGTACGAGCAGTACTTC
TRBJ1-4 | 15 | TRBV6-1 | . | . | CASSGSRAFNEKLFF | TGTGCCAGCAGTGGCTCCAGGGCCTTTAATGAAAAACTGTTTTTT
TRBJ1-1 | 16 | TRBV9 | TRBD1 | . | CASSVGRGQLNTEAFF | TGTGCCAGCAGCGTAGGGAGGGGACAGCTGAACACTGAAGCTTTCTTT
TRBJ2-3 | 17 | TRBV4-1 | TRBD1 | . | CASSQDWRQGVVDTQYF | TGCGCCAGCAGCCAAGATTGGAGACAGGGGGTTGTAGATACGCAGTATTTT
TRBJ2-2 | 15 | TRBV5-1 | TRBD1 | . | CASSPGTGRTGELFF | TGCGCCAGCAGCCCCGGGACAGGGAGGACCGGGGAGCTGTTTTTT
TRBJ1-1 | 16 | TRBV21-1 | . | . | CASSGPKLRMNTEAFF | TGTGCCAGCAGCGGGCCGAAGTTACGTATGAACACTGAAGCTTTCTTT
TRBJ2-1 | 14 | TRBV5-8 | . | few | CASSLDRGYNEQFF | TGTGCCAGCAGCTTGGATAGAGGCTACAATGAGCAGTTCTTC
TRBJ2-5 | 14 | TRBV5-1 | TRBD1 | . | CASSLSGQGETQYF | TGCGCCAGCAGCTTAAGCGGACAGGGAGAGACCCAGTACTTC